This T cell receptor beta chain was obtained from a study of early T cells in non-severe SARS-CoV-2 infection. Across the study: Unsorted whole-blood RNA was sequenced in bulk, leaving chains unpaired. General study points: Database matching using VDJdb favored anti-spike CD8 responses, with private and CD4 specificities left missing.

The CDR3 has 16 residues. This clonotype was picked up a small number of times. The antigen is unknown. Attachment of unique molecular identifiers to individual cDNA molecules was performed. TCRdb re-analysed the 5' RACE reads in MiXCR, keeping a single row per CDR3 protein. This table holds 55,000 to 85,000 distinct CDR3 sequences, roughly 12% found once. The chain employs TRBV21-1 and TRBJ1-3. TRBV21-1 is listed as a pseudogene. The clonotype originates from an adult who was a healthcare worker with PCR-confirmed SARS-CoV-2 infection or an uninfected control (not recorded which). The material sequenced was whole blood. Here the CDR3 reads CASSKDKRALGNTIYF. The CDR3 bases are TGTGCCAGCAGCAAAGATAAAAGGGCCCTCGGAAACACCATATATTTT.